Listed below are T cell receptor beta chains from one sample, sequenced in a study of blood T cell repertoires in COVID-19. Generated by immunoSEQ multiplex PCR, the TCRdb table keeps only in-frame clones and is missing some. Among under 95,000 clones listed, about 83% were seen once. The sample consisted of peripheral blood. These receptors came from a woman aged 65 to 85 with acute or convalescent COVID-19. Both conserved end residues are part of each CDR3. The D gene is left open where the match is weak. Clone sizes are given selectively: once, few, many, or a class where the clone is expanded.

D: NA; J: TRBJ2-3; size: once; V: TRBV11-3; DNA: TGTGCCAGCAGCTTAGATTCAATGGATACGCAGTATTTT; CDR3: CASSLDSMDTQYF
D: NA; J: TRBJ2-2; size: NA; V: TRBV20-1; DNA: TGCAGTGCTAGTCCCAGAAACACCGGGGAGCTGTTTTTT; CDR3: CSASPRNTGELFF
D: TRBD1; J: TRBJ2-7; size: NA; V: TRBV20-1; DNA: TGCAGTGCTAGTCGCCGGACAGGGAACGAGCAGTACTTC; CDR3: CSASRRTGNEQYF
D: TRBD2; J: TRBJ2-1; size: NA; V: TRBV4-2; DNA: TGTGCCAGCAGCCAAGTCGCCAGCGGGGTATACAATGAGCAGTTCTTC; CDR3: CASSQVASGVYNEQFF
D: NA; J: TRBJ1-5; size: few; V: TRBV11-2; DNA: TGTGCCAGCAGCTTAACGGAGAAACAGCCCCAGCATTTT; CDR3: CASSLTEKQPQHF
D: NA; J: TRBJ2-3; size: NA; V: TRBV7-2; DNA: TGTGCCAGCAGCTTAGCGCGGAGCACAGATACGCAGTATTTT; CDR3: CASSLARSTDTQYF
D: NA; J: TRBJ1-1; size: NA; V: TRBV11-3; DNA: TGTGCCAGCAGCTTACTAGGGGTCAACACTGAAGCTTTCTTT; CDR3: CASSLLGVNTEAFF
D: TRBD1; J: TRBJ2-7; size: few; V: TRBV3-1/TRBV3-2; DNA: TGTGCCAGCAGCCAATGGGACAGCTCCTACGAGCAGTACTTC; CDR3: CASSQWDSSYEQYF
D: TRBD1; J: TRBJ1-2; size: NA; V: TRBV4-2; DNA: TGTGCCAGCAGCCAAGAGCACAGGGGAGGATATGGCTACACCTTC; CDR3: CASSQEHRGGYGYTF
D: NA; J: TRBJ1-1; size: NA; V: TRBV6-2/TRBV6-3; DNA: TGTGCCAGCAGTTACTCCGGGGGAATCACTGAAGCTTTCTTT; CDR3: CASSYSGGITEAFF
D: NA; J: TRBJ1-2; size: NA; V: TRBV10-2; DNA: TGCGCCAGCAGTGTTTTTACGGGTAACTACACCTTC; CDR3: CASSVFTGNYTF
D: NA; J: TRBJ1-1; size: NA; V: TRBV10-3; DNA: TGTGCCATCAGTGTAGCAGGGTCTCGGGACACTGAAGCTTTCTTT; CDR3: CAISVAGSRDTEAFF
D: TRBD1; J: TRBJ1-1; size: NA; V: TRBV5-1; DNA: TGCGCCAGCAGCGGGGGACAGGGTAGCACTGAAGCTTTCTTT; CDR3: CASSGGQGSTEAFF
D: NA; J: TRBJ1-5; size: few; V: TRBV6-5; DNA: TGTGCCAGCAGCCCCAGGGATGGCAATCAGCCCCAGCATTTT; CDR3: CASSPRDGNQPQHF
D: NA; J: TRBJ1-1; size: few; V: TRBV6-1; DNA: TGTGCCAGCAGTGGAGCACGGGAAGCTTTCTTT; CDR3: CASSGAREAFF
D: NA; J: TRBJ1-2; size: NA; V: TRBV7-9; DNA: TGTGCCAGCAGCCAGGGTGGAGACGGTGACTATGGCTACACCTTC; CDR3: CASSQGGDGDYGYTF
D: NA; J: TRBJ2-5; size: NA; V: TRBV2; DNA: TGTGCCAGCAGTGAAATTTCGGAAGAGACCCAGTACTTC; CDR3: CASSEISEETQYF
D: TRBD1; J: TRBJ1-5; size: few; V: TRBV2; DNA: TGTGCCAGCAGTGCCCTGACAGGGCTCCATCAGCCCCAGCATTTT; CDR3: CASSALTGLHQPQHF
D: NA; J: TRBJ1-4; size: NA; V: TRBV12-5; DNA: TGTGCTAGTGGTTTGCTACGAGAAAAACTGTTTTTT; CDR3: CASGLLREKLFF
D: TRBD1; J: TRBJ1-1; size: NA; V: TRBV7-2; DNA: TGTGCCAGCAGCCCTGACAGGGGGAACACTGAAGCTTTCTTT; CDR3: CASSPDRGNTEAFF
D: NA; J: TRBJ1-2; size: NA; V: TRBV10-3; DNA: TGTGCCATCAGTGATAACAGAGAATATGGCTACACCTTC; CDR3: CAISDNREYGYTF
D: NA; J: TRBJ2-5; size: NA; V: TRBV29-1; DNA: TGCAGCGTTAGGGGTCCGATTCAAGAGACCCAGTACTTC; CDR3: CSVRGPIQETQYF
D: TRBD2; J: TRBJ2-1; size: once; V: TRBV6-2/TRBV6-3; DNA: TGTGCCAGCAGTTCCCGGACTAGCGGGGGGGATTACAATGAGCAGTTCTTC; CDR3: CASSSRTSGGDYNEQFF
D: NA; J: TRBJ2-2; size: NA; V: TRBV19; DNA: TGTGCCAGTAGTAAGTTGGTCCTGACAGGTAGGCGCCCCGGGACCGGGGAGCTGTTTTTT; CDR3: CASSKLVLTGRRPGTGELFF
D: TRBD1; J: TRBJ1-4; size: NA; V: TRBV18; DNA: TGTGCCAGCAGCGTGACAGGGGAAGAAAAACTGTTTTTT; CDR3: CASSVTGEEKLFF
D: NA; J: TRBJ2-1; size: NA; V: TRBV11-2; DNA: TGTGCCAGCAGCCCATACTGGGGCAGTGACAATGAGCAGTTCTTC; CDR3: CASSPYWGSDNEQFF
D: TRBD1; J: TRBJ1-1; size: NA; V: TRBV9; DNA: TGTGCCAGCAGCCCTGATCTTTTCCGGGACAGGGTGATTTGGGCTGAAGCTTTCTTT; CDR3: CASSPDLFRDRVIWAEAFF
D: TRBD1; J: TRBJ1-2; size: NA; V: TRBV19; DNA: TGTGCCAGTAGTATCTCCAGGGGGAACTATGGCTACACCTTC; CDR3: CASSISRGNYGYTF
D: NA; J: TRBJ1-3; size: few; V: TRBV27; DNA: TGTGCCAGCAGTTGGGGAGCAAGGGACACCATATATTTT; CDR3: CASSWGARDTIYF
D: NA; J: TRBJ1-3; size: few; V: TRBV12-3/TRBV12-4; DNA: TGTGCCAGCAGTTCCGGTTACACCATATATTTT; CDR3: CASSSGYTIYF
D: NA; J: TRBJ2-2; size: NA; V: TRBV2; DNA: TGTGCCAGCAGGGGGGGAGACGCGAACACCGGGGAGCTGTTTTTT; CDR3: CASRGGDANTGELFF
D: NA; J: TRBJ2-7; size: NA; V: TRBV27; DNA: TGTGCCAGCAGTTCGGCTAGCCGCGAGCAGTACTTC; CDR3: CASSSASREQYF
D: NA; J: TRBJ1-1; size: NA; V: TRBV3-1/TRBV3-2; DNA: TGTGCCAGCAGCGGGACTTCCCAGGGCACTGAAGCTTTCTTT; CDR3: CASSGTSQGTEAFF
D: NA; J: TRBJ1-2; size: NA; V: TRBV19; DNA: TGTGCCAGTAGTATATCGGGGGGCTATGGCTACACCTTC; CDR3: CASSISGGYGYTF
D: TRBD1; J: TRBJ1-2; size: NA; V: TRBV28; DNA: TGTGCCAGCAGAGGAGCCGGGACAGTCTATGGCTACACCTTC; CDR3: CASRGAGTVYGYTF
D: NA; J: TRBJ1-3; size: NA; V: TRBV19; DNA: TGTGCCAGTAGTCTTGAGGCAAGCTCTGGAAACACCATATATTTT; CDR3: CASSLEASSGNTIYF
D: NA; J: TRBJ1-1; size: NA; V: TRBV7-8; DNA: TGTGCCAGCAGCATATTCAGGGCGCTGAACACTGAAGCTTTCTTT; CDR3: CASSIFRALNTEAFF
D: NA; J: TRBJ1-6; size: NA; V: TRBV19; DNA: TGTGCCAGTAGTGCGTCGGGCTCCTATAATTCACCCCTCCACTTT; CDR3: CASSASGSYNSPLHF
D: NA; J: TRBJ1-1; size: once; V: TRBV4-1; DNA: TGCGCCAGCAGCCCAAATTGGAACACTGAAGCTTTCTTT; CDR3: CASSPNWNTEAFF
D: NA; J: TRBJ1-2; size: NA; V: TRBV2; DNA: TGTGCCAGCAGTGACAGTGGCTATGGCTACACCTTC; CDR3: CASSDSGYGYTF
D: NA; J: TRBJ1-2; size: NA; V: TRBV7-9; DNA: TGTGCCAGCAGCTTAGCTGGGGGCTCTGGCTACACCTTC; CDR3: CASSLAGGSGYTF
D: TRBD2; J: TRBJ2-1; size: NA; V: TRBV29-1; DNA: TGCAGCGTTGTTCCTAGCGGCGGTTTTGTTGAGCAGTTCTTC; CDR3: CSVVPSGGFVEQFF
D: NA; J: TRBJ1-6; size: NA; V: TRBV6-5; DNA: TGTGCCAGCAGTTACCTCTATAATTCACCCCTCCACTTT; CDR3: CASSYLYNSPLHF
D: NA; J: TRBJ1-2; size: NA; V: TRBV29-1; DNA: TGCAGCGTTGAAACAGGGTTGGGATATGGCTACACCTTC; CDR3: CSVETGLGYGYTF
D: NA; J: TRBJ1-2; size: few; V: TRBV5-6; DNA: TGTGCCAGCACCTTGAGGGGCCCAGCCGGAGGCTACACCTTC; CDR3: CASTLRGPAGGYTF
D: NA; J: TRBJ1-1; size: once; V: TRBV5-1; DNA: TGCGCCAGCAGCCTCCTTACGGGTAACACTGAAGCTTTCTTT; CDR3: CASSLLTGNTEAFF
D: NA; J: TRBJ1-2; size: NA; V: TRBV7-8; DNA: TGTGCCAGCAGCTTAGTTCCAGGTCCAGACTATGGCTACACCTTC; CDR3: CASSLVPGPDYGYTF
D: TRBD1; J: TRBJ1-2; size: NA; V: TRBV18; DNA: TGTGCCAGCTCACCAGACAGGGGAAGGTGGGGCTACACCTTC; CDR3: CASSPDRGRWGYTF
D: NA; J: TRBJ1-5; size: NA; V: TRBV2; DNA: TGTGCCAGCAGTCAGGCCAATCAGCCCCAGCATTTT; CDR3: CASSQANQPQHF
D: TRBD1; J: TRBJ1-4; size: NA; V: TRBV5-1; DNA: TGCGCCAGCAGCCCAGGGGGCGCAACTAATGAAAAACTGTTTTTT; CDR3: CASSPGGATNEKLFF
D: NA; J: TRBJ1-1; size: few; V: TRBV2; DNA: TGTGCCAGCAGTGAGCAGGATGGCACTGAAGCTTTCTTT; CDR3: CASSEQDGTEAFF
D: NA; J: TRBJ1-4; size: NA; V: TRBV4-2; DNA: TGTGCCAGCAGCCGGGAGTCAGGGGTTGAAAAACTGTTTTTT; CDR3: CASSRESGVEKLFF
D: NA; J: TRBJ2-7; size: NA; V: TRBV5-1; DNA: TGCGCCAGCAGGGACGCGGGAAAAGGAGGGGTCTACGAGCAGTACTTC; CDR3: CASRDAGKGGVYEQYF
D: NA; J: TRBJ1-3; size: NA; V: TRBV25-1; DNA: TGTGCCAGCAGCTCAGTCTTCTCTGGAAACACCATATATTTT; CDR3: CASSSVFSGNTIYF
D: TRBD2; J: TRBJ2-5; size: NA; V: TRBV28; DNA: TGTGCCAGCAGTCATGGGCGGGGGGCGAGTGAAGAGACCCAGTACTTC; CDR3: CASSHGRGASEETQYF